This T cell receptor beta chain was sequenced in a study of CD8 T cells in ankylosing spondylitis. The sample holds many counts of this clonotype. Antigen: not known. Regarding the study as a whole: It appeared that ankylosing spondylitis blood was characterized by a TCR beta motif of fewer than 10 highly homologous variants.

There are 15 residues in the CDR3. The V end lost 8 bases, the J end lost 2 bases, and 17 bases lay between the germline ends. Germline CDR1 reads SNHLY; CDR2 reads FYNNEI. Using its own MiXCR run on the 5' RACE reads, TCRdb lists one record per CDR3 protein. The repertoire includes about 220,000 distinct CDR3 sequences, 5.5% to 7.5% of them detected once, and 12% to 15% sits in the top ten. This TCR came from a male donor with ankylosing spondylitis. The V call is TRBV2, the J call TRBJ2-3, with D unclear. Specimen: blood, either unsorted or a sorted T cell fraction (not recorded which). The CDR3 DNA reads TGTGCCAGCGCACAATACTACCGACCCACAGATACGCAGTATTTT. Translation: CASAQYYRPTDTQYF.